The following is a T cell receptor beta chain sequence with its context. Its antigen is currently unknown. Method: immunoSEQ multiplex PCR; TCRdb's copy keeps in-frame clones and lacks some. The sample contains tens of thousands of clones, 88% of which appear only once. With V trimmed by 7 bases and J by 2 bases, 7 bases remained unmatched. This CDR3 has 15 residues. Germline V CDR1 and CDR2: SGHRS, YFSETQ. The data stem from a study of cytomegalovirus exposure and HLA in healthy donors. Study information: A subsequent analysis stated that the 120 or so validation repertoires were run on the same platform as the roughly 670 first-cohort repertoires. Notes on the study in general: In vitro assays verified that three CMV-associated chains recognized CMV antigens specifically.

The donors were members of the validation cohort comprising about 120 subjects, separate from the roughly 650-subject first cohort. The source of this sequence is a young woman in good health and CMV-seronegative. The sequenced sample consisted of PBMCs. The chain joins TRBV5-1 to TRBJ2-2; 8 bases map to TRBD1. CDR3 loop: CASVRDRPNTGELFF. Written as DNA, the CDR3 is TGCGCCAGCGTTCGGGACAGGCCAAACACCGGGGAGCTGTTTTTT.